This TCR beta chain comes out of a study of blood T cell repertoires in COVID-19. Study background: From the United States, Italy and Spain came samples of acute and convalescent COVID-19. Sample material is recorded as cDNA or gDNA derived from T cells, B-cell-depleted T cells, or PBMCs.

Per the authors' pipeline: Researchers report that nucleated cell counts were estimated from reference gene primer amplification. Sequencing was performed with immunoSEQ multiplex PCR; in TCRdb, only in-frame clones are kept and a portion is missing. That table is the source of V, J and clone size, and D and trimming were worked out from the DNA. Of approximately 260,000 clones listed, nearly 85% are singletons. CDR3 size: 16 residues. Trimming stripped 3 bases from V and 5 bases from J, with 14 bases between. Germline lookup yields CDR1 MNHEY and CDR2 SMNVEV (reference sequence). The receptor's source is a human donor in a cohort sampled during active COVID-19. What was sequenced was peripheral blood. V is TRBV27 and J is TRBJ1-6; a weak D match, TRBD1 (6 bases). CDR3: CASSFLRTVDNSPLHF. In nucleotides, the CDR3 is TGTGCCAGCAGTTTTTTACGGACAGTCGATAATTCACCCCTCCACTTT.